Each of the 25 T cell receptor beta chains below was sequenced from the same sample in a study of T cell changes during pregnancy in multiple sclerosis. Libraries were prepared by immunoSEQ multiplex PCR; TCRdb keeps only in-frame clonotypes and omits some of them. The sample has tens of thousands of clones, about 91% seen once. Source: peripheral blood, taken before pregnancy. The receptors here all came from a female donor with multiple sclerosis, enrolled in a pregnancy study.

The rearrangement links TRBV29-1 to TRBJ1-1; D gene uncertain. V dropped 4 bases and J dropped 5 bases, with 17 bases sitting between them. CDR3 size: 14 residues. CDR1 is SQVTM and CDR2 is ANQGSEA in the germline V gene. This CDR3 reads CSVVETISWTEAFF. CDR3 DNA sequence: TGCAGCGTTGTAGAGACTATATCGTGGACTGAAGCTTTCTTT.

DNA of the CDR3: TGTGCCAGTAGTATAGCGGGACAGGGGAATTCACCCCTCCACTTT. This gives the protein CASSIAGQGNSPLHF. This chain connects TRBV19 to TRBJ1-6; 10 bases map to TRBD1. This CDR3 has 15 residues. Germline-derived CDR1 and CDR2 are LNHDA and SQIVND (reference sequence). The ends lost 1 base at V and 7 bases at J; junction bases unmatched: 1.

CDR3 sequence reads: CASSETSGRANEQFF. The CDR3 region has the DNA TGTGCCAGCAGTGAGACTAGCGGGAGGGCCAATGAGCAGTTCTTC. J is TRBJ2-1 and V is TRBV28; 14 nucleotides agree with TRBD2. The CDR3 consists of 15 residues. The germline V gene encodes CDR1 MDHEN and CDR2 SYDVKM. With V trimmed by 5 bases and J by 6 bases, 3 bases remained unmatched.

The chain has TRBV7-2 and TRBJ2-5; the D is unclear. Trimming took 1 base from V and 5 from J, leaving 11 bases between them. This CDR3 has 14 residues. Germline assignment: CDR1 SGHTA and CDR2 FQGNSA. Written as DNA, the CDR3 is TGTGCCAGCAGCTTAGAATTAGCACGGGAGACCCAGTACTTC. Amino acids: CASSLELARETQYF.

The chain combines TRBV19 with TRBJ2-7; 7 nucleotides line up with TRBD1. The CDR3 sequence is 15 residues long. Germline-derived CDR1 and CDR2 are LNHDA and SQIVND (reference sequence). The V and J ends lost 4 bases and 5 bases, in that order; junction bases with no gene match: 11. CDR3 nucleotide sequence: TGTGCCAGTAGTACGGCCCCGACAGGGCGAGACGAGCAGTACTTC. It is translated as CASSTAPTGRDEQYF. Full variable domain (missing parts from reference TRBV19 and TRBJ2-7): DGGITQSPKYLFRKEGQNVTLSCEQNLNHDAMYWYRQDPGQGLRLIYYSQIVNDFQKGDIAEGYSVSREKKESFPLTVTSAQKNPTAFYLCASSTAPTGRDEQYFGPGTRLTVT.

The CDR3 region has the DNA TGCGCCAGCAGCCATCTCGGACAGGGAGATGAAAAACTGTTTTTT. Its translation is CASSHLGQGDEKLFF. V usage is TRBV4-1 and J usage is TRBJ1-4; 8 positions match TRBD1. CDR3 length: 15 amino acids. V trimming: 3 bases; J trimming: 6 bases; junction bases outside the gene matches: 6. Germline-derived CDR1 and CDR2 are MGHRA and YSYEKL.

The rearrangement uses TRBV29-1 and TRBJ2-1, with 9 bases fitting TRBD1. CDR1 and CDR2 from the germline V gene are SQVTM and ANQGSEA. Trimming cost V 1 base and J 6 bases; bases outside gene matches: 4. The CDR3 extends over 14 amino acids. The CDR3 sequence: CSVEGDRETNEQFF. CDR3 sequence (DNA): TGCAGCGTTGAAGGGGACAGGGAAACCAATGAGCAGTTCTTC.

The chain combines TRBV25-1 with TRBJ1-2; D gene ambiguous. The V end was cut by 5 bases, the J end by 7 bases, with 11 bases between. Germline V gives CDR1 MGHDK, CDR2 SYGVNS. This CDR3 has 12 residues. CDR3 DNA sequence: TGTGCCAGCAGTCCCGGGAAGGGTGGCTACACCTTC. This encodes CASSPGKGGYTF.

CDR3: CASSLDRGRPNEQFF. Written as DNA, the CDR3 is TGTGCCAGCAGCCTGGACAGGGGAAGGCCCAATGAGCAGTTCTTC. V gene TRBV7-3 combines with J gene TRBJ2-1, with 9 bases that match TRBD1. Per the germline V gene, CDR1 is SGHTA and CDR2 is FQGTGA. V lost 5 bases to trimming and J lost 6 bases; unmatched junction nucleotides: 8. CDR3 size: 15 residues.

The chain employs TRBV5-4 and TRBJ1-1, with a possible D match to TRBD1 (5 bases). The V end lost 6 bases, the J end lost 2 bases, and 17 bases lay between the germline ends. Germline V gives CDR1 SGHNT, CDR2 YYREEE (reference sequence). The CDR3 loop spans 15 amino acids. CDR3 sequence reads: CASKSGTDINTEAFF. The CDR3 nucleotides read TGTGCCAGCAAAAGCGGGACGGACATCAACACTGAAGCTTTCTTT.

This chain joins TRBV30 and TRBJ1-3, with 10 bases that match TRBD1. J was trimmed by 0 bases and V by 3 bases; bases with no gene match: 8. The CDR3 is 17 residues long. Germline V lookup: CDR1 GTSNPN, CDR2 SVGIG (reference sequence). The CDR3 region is CAWSPGQGRVSGNTIYF. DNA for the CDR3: TGTGCCTGGAGCCCGGGACAGGGGAGGGTCTCTGGAAACACCATATATTTT.

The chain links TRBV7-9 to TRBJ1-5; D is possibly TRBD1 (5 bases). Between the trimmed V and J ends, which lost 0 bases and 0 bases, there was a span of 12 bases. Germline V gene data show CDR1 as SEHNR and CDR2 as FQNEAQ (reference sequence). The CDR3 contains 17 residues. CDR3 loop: CASSLAGGPYSNQPQHF. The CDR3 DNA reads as TGTGCCAGCAGCTTAGCGGGGGGTCCTTATAGCAATCAGCCCCAGCATTTT.

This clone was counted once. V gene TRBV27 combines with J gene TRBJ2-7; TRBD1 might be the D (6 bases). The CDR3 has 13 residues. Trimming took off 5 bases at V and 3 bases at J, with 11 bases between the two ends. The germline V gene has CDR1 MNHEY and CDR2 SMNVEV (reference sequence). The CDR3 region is CASSNRAGYEQYF. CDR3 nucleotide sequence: TGTGCCAGCAGTAACAGGGCGGGCTACGAGCAGTACTTC.

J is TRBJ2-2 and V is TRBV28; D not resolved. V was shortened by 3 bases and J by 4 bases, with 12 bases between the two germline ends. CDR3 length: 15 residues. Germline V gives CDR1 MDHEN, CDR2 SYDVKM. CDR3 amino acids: CASSFRVFSTGELFF. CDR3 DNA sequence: TGTGCCAGCAGTTTCCGGGTTTTTAGCACCGGGGAGCTGTTTTTT.

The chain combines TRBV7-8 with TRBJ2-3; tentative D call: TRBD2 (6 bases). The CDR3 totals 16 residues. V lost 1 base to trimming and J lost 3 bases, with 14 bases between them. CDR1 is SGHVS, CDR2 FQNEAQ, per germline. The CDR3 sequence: CASSLGGGALTDTQYF. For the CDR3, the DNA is TGTGCCAGCAGCTTAGGAGGAGGGGCACTTACAGATACGCAGTATTTT.

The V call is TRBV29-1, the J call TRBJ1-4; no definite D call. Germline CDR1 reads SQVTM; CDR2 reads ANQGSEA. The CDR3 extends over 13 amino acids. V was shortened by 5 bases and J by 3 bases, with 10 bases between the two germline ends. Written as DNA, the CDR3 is TGCAGCGTTCGACCGGGAGCTAATGAAAAACTGTTTTTT. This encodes CSVRPGANEKLFF.

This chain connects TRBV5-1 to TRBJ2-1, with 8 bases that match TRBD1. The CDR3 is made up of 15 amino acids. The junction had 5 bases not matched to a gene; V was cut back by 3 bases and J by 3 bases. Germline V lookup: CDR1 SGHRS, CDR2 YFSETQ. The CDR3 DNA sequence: TGCGCCAGCAGCTCCGGACAGGGTTTCTACAATGAGCAGTTCTTC. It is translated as CASSSGQGFYNEQFF.

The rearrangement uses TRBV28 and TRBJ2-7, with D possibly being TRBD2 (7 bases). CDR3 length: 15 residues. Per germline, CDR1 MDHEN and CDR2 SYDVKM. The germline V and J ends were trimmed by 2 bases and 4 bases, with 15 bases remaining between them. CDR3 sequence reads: CASSLMGGGTYEQYF. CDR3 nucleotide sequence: TGTGCCAGCAGTTTAATGGGAGGGGGTACTTACGAGCAGTACTTC.

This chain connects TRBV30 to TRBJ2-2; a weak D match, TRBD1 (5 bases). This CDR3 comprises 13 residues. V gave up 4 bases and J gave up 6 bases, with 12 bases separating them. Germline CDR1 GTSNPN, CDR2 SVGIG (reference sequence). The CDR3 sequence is CAWTGAVPGELFF. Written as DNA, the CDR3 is TGTGCCTGGACTGGGGCGGTCCCCGGGGAGCTGTTTTTT.

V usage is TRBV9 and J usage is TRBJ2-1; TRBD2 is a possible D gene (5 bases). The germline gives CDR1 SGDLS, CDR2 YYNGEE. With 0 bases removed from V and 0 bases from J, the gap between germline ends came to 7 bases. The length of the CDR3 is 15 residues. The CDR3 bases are TGTGCCAGCAGCGTAGGCGGGTTCTCCTACAATGAGCAGTTCTTC. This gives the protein CASSVGGFSYNEQFF.

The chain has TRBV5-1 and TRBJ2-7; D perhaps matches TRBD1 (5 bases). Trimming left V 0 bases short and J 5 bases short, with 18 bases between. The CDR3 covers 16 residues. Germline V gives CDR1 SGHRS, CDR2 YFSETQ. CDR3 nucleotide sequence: TGCGCCAGCAGCTTGGCCGAGGCAGGGTCATTCCACGAGCAGTACTTC. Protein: CASSLAEAGSFHEQYF.

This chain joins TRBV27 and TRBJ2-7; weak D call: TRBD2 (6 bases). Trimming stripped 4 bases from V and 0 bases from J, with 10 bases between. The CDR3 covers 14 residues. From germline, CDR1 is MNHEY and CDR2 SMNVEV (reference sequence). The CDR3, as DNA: TGTGCCAGCAGTTACCGGGGGTACTCCTACGAGCAGTACTTC. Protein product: CASSYRGYSYEQYF.

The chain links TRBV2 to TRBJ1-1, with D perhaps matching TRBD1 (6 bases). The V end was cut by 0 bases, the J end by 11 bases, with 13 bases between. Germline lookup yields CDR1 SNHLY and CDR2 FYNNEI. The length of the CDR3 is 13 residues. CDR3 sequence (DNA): TGTGCCAGCAGTGAAGCGAGGGGGTTAGGGGCTTTCTTT. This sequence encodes CASSEARGLGAFF.

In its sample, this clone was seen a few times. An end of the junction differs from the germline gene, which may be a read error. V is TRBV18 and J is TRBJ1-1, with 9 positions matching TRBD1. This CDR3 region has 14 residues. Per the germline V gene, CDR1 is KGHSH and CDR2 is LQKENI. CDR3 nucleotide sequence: TGTGCCAGCTCACCACAGCGGGACAGGGCGACACGAGGTTTT. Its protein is CASSPQRDRATRGF.

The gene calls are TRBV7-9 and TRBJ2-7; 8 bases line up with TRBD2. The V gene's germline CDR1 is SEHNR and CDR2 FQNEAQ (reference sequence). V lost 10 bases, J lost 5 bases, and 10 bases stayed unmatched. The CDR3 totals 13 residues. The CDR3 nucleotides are TGTGCCACCCAGGGACTAGTCGTGGACGAGCAGTACTTC. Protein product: CATQGLVVDEQYF. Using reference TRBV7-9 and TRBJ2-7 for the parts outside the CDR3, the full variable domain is DTGVSQNPRHKITKRGQNVTFRCDPISEHNRLYWYRQTLGQGPEFLTYFQNEAQLEKSRLLSDRFSAERPKGSFSTLEIQRTEQGDSAMYLCATQGLVVDEQYFGPGTRLTVT.